One sample yielded the 20 T cell receptor beta chains listed below, sequenced in a study of blood T cells in healthy people across ages. Together with a sample-barcoded 5' primer, a J-beta primer mix was included in a second PCR lasting roughly 6 to 12 cycles. TCRdb analysed the 5' RACE reads with MiXCR anew, one entry per CDR3 protein. Altogether about 1.7 million distinct CDR3 sequences are present, approximately 30% being singletons, with the ten largest covering roughly 8.2%. The material sequenced was blood. These receptors came from a woman younger than 45 in good health.

This clonotype came up a few times. CDR3 residues: CASSSNLRDRGNTQYF. CDR3 sequence (DNA): TGTGCCAGCAGCTCAAACCTCCGGGACAGGGGTAATACGCAGTATTTT. The rearrangement joins TRBV5-6 to TRBJ2-3; 10 bases are shared with TRBD1. The CDR3 extends over 16 amino acids. With V trimmed by 3 bases and J by 7 bases, 11 bases remained unmatched. Germline CDR1 is SGHDT and CDR2 is YYEEEE.

This clonotype has just a few counts. The chain links TRBV7-9 to TRBJ2-1; TRBD1 agrees at 9 bases. CDR3 length: 14 amino acids. From germline, CDR1 is SEHNR and CDR2 FQNEAQ (reference sequence). V lost 8 bases, J lost 6 bases, and 8 bases stayed unmatched. CDR3 sequence: CASYGGTGSNEQFF. CDR3 DNA sequence: TGTGCCAGCTATGGAGGGACAGGGAGCAATGAGCAGTTCTTC.

At least ten counts were recorded for this clonotype. V usage is TRBV5-1 and J usage is TRBJ1-2; 9 nucleotides line up with TRBD1. The germline gives CDR1 SGHRS, CDR2 YFSETQ. This CDR3 contains 15 residues. V dropped 2 bases and J dropped 7; count of bases not matched to a gene: 9. CDR3 region: CASSLTGQGSSGYTF. The CDR3 bases are TGCGCCAGCAGCTTAACGGGACAGGGAAGCTCTGGCTACACCTTC. Based on the CDR3 plus reference TRBV5-1 and TRBJ1-2, the full variable domain is KAGVTQTPRYLIKTRGQQVTLSCSPISGHRSVSWYQQTPGQGLQFLFEYFSETQRNKGNFPGRFSGRQFSNSRSEMNVSTLELGDSALYLCASSLTGQGSSGYTFGSGTRLTVV.

This clonotype came up a few times. The rearrangement uses TRBV14 and TRBJ2-5; 10 nucleotides align to TRBD1. The J call could be wrong; TRBJ2-7 is a better fit for the DNA end. The germline gives CDR1 SGHDN, CDR2 FVKESK. The CDR3 is made up of 15 amino acids. CDR3 sequence (DNA): TGTGCCAGCAGCCCGAGGTGGACAGGGGGATACGAGCAGTACTTC. Protein sequence: CASSPRWTGGYEQYF.

This clonotype has only a few counts. V usage is TRBV28 and J usage is TRBJ2-7; 12 bases are a match to TRBD1. The CDR3 has 14 residues. J gave up 6 bases and V 8 bases, and 8 bases lay outside the gene matches. Germline assignment: CDR1 MDHEN and CDR2 SYDVKM. Here the CDR3 reads CASVRGTGGSEQYF. In DNA form, the CDR3 reads TGTGCCAGCGTTCGTGGGACAGGGGGCTCCGAGCAGTACTTC.

This clonotype appeared many times. The V gene is TRBV12-3 or TRBV12-4, the J gene TRBJ2-3; D unclear. V gave up 8 bases and J gave up 3 bases, with 15 bases separating them. CDR3 size: 14 residues. CDR3 nucleotide sequence: TGTGCCAGCGGCCGGGCGGACCTTACAGATACGCAGTATTTT. This encodes CASGRADLTDTQYF.

The chain couples TRBV10-3 to TRBJ2-6; TRBD1 matches 8 bases. The V and J ends lost 4 bases and 0 bases, in that order; junction bases with no gene match: 14. The CDR3 is made up of 20 amino acids. Looked up from germline, CDR1 is ENHRY and CDR2 is SYGVKD. The CDR3 coding sequence is TGTGCCATCAGTGGGGACAGTCCGGGACAGGTGTTCTCTGGGGCCAACGTCCTGACTTTC. It translates to CAISGDSPGQVFSGANVLTF.

V usage is TRBV20-1 and J usage is TRBJ2-7; 8 nucleotides line up with TRBD2. Looked up from germline, CDR1 is DFQATT and CDR2 is SNEGSKA (reference sequence). The CDR3 contains 15 residues. Unmatched junction bases numbered 6, after V lost 2 bases and J lost 0 bases. CDR3 in DNA: TGCAGTGCTAGATTTCCCGGGACTAGCTCCTACGAGCAGTACTTC. It yields the protein CSARFPGTSSYEQYF.

A word on this clonotype: One base away lies a much larger clone, so this may be a sequencing read error. The rearrangement joins TRBV28 to TRBJ2-4; TRBD1 matches 9 bases. The J call is uncertain, as TRBJ2-7 better fits the DNA end. CDR1 is MDHEN and CDR2 is SYDVKM in the germline V gene. This CDR3 spans 14 amino acids. The CDR3 protein is CASRSPGTGIEQYF. CDR3 DNA sequence: TGTGCCAGCAGGTCTCCCGGGACAGGGATCGAGCAGTACTTC.

A note on this clonotype: One junction end disagrees with the germline gene, perhaps due to a read error. V and J are TRBV29-1 and TRBJ2-5; D may be TRBD1 (6 bases). The CDR3 is made up of 14 amino acids. Germline CDR1 is SQVTM and CDR2 is ANQGSEA. CDR3 protein: CGVEGDKYQETQYF. The CDR3 region has the DNA TGCGGCGTTGAGGGGGACAAGTACCAAGAGACCCAGTACTTC.

This clonotype was seen many times. The chain uses TRBV5-1 and TRBJ2-3; 9 nucleotides agree with TRBD1. The CDR3 has 15 residues. The V gene's germline CDR1 is SGHRS and CDR2 YFSETQ. V shed 4 bases, J shed 2 bases, and the junction held 5 bases outside the gene matches. The chain's CDR3 is CASSPRTGDTDTQYF. CDR3 DNA: TGCGCCAGCAGCCCCCGGACAGGGGACACAGATACGCAGTATTTT.

CDR3 sequence reads: CATRGPGGEKLFF. As DNA, the CDR3 is TGTGCCACCCGGGGTCCGGGAGGTGAAAAACTGTTTTTT. This rearrangement joins TRBV28 to TRBJ1-4; D is undetermined. Trimming took off 10 bases at V and 7 bases at J, with 16 bases between the two ends. CDR3 length: 13 residues. Germline lookup yields CDR1 MDHEN and CDR2 SYDVKM.

In its sample, this clonotype was seen a few times. The chain carries TRBV7-2 and TRBJ2-1; TRBD2 aligns across 13 bases. CDR3 size: 13 residues. The germline gives CDR1 SGHTA, CDR2 FQGNSA. V shed 8 bases and J 12 bases; nucleotides not matched to a gene: 7. The CDR3 loop reads CASGRTSGSVQFF. The CDR3 DNA is TGTGCCAGCGGGCGGACTAGCGGGAGTGTGCAGTTCTTC.

This clonotype was seen ten or more times. CDR3 nucleotide sequence: TGCAGCGTTCTTTTCAATGACAGGCTCTCAGAGACCCAGTACTTC. Translated: CSVLFNDRLSETQYF. V usage is TRBV29-1 and J usage is TRBJ2-5; D might be TRBD1 (6 bases). Germline CDR1 SQVTM, CDR2 ANQGSEA. V lost 5 bases and J 4 bases, leaving 20 bases between the germline ends. The CDR3 totals 15 residues.

This chain links TRBV7-9 with TRBJ2-1; unclear D gene. Trimming took off 0 bases at V and 10 bases at J, with 13 bases between the two ends. In germline, CDR1 is SEHNR, CDR2 FQNEAQ (reference sequence). There are 14 residues in the CDR3. CDR3: CASSLAPRTEEQFF. CDR3 sequence (DNA): TGTGCCAGCAGCTTAGCCCCGAGAACCGAAGAGCAGTTCTTC. Variable domain in full (rest from reference TRBV7-9 and TRBJ2-1): DTGVSQNPRHKITKRGQNVTFRCDPISEHNRLYWYRQTLGQGPEFLTYFQNEAQLEKSRLLSDRFSAERPKGSFSTLEIQRTEQGDSAMYLCASSLAPRTEEQFFGPGTRLTVL.

There are many counts of this clonotype. The chain is built from TRBV20-1 and TRBJ2-7; 14 bases align to TRBD2. This CDR3 is built from 16 residues. The V and J ends lost 6 bases and 7 bases, in that order; junction bases with no gene match: 14. Germline assignment: CDR1 DFQATT and CDR2 SNEGSKA (reference sequence). Here the CDR3 DNA reads TGCAGTGCCTCATCCGGGACTAGCGGGGGACATGGTGAGCAGTACTTC. Its protein is CSASSGTSGGHGEQYF.

The V call is TRBV3-1, the J call TRBJ2-3, with D perhaps matching TRBD2 (6 bases). Germline CDR1 is LGHDT and CDR2 is YNNKEL (reference sequence). The CDR3 runs to 17 residues. V was pared by 0 bases and J by 3 bases, with 16 bases between. The CDR3 here is CASSQDRMAGWTDTQYF. The CDR3 DNA reads as TGTGCCAGCAGCCAAGATAGAATGGCGGGGTGGACAGATACGCAGTATTTT.

On this clonotype: Since a much larger clone is just one base distant, this may be a read error. The chain links TRBV4-3 to TRBJ2-7; D remains unclear. The CDR3 is 14 amino acids. Germline lookup yields CDR1 LGHNA and CDR2 YSLEER. The CDR3 DNA reads as TGCACCAGCAGCCAAGGCAGACAAGCCTACGAGCAGTACTTC. This sequence encodes CTSSQGRQAYEQYF.

The chain uses TRBV15 and TRBJ1-1; no clear D. Germline V gives CDR1 LNHNV, CDR2 YYDKDF (reference sequence). This CDR3 spans 14 amino acids. V was cut by 1 base and J by 2 bases, with 8 bases left in between. The CDR3 coding sequence is TGTGCCACCAGCAGAGGTACACCCAACACTGAAGCTTTCTTT. Translating gives CATSRGTPNTEAFF.

To note about this clonotype: An end of the junction differs from the germline gene, which may be a read error. In DNA form, the CDR3 reads TGTGCCGGCAGCTATCAGACAGGGGGAAACACTGAAGCTTTCTTT. Protein sequence: CAGSYQTGGNTEAFF. The rearrangement joins TRBV5-5 to TRBJ1-1, with 9 bases lining up with TRBD1. Germline-derived CDR1 and CDR2 are SGHKS and YYEKEE (reference sequence). This CDR3 contains 15 residues.